Described below is a single T cell receptor beta chain sequence and its context. As yet, its antigen is unknown. The sample originates from a study of cytomegalovirus exposure and HLA in healthy donors. Overall study context: Earlier, roughly 120 million unique TCR beta sequences were recovered from approximately 180 million T cells by an analysis.

Findings and limits, study-wide: 150 or so TCR beta chains were listed as cytomegalovirus-associated. DRB1 showed the most TCR associations and HLA-C the fewest in a later analysis, as rates varied by HLA locus.

The PCR employed 60 Vbeta primers together with 13 Jbeta primers. Assay: immunoSEQ multiplex PCR; the TCRdb copy retains only in-frame clones and omits some. This table has approximately 220,000 clones, roughly 84% appearing once. The source is a girl aged 10-17 years in good health and CMV-seronegative. The sequenced sample consisted of PBMCs.

CDR3 residues: CASSARQKQGYQPQHF. The CDR3 DNA is TGTGCCAGCAGTGCCAGACAGAAACAGGGCTATCAGCCCCAGCATTTT. The chain uses TRBV6-1 and TRBJ1-5; possibly TRBD1 for D (6 bases). The CDR3 runs 16 residues. Trimming took 4 bases from V and 5 from J, leaving 18 bases between them. CDR1 and CDR2 (germline): MNHNS, SASEGT.